This T cell receptor (beta chain) was captured in a study of cytomegalovirus exposure and HLA in healthy donors. Study results and limitations: Per published reports, the classifier diagnosed cytomegalovirus status with high specificity and sensitivity. It was likely that a cluster of highly shared sequence variants was a sequencing artifact.

Trimming cost V 7 bases and J 1 base; bases outside gene matches: 6. This CDR3 spans 15 amino acids. The germline CDR1 and CDR2 sequences are SEHNR and FQNEAQ (reference sequence). This clone was seen just once. Its antigen is undetermined. This PCR relied on a set of 60 Vbeta primers and 13 Jbeta primers. Clones were sequenced by immunoSEQ multiplex PCR, and TCRdb holds only the in-frame ones, with some missing. This sample carries 230,000 or so clones, about 93% of them seen once, and the ten largest clones take about 1.8%. Material for sequencing was PBMCs. The origin of this receptor is a girl aged 2 to 10 in good health and CMV-seronegative. The rearrangement links TRBV7-9 to TRBJ2-1, with 8 nucleotides matching TRBD2. DNA of the CDR3: TGTGCCAGCACCTACGGGGGGGCGTCCTACAATGAGCAGTTCTTC. It translates to CASTYGGASYNEQFF.